The 31 T cell receptor beta chains below come from one sample, sequenced in a study of liver allograft versus peripheral blood T cells. About the research overall: Graft-liver T cell receptor repertoires were compared against recipient peripheral blood repertoires.

One entry per CDR3 protein, called by TCRdb with MiXCR from the reads. The data contain about 13,000 distinct CDR3 sequences, 18% of them seen just once; the ten biggest clones take up roughly 2%. All receptors come from a human patient who had a liver transplant. Part of the T cell pool may stem from the graft donor.

This clonotype is judged medium-sized. This chain uses TRBV6-2 or TRBV6-3 with TRBJ1-1; no clear D gene. The CDR3 is 14 residues long. V was shortened by 1 base and J by 5 bases, with 11 bases between the two germline ends. Germline lookup yields CDR1 MNHEY and CDR2 SVGEGT. The CDR3 DNA reads as TGTGCCAGCAGTTACTTAAGCGTGGAGACTGAAGCTTTCTTT. Its translation: CASSYLSVETEAFF.

This clonotype has ten or more counts. The chain has TRBV20-1 and TRBJ1-2, with D maybe TRBD1 (6 bases). V lost 3 bases and J 2 bases, leaving 16 bases between the germline ends. Germline V CDR1 and CDR2: DFQATT, SNEGSKA (reference sequence). The CDR3 is made up of 15 amino acids. CDR3 nucleotide sequence: TGCAGTGCTAGCCGGACAGCCCGACTAAACTATGGCTACACCTTC. This encodes CSASRTARLNYGYTF.

This clonotype was recorded at least ten times. V usage is TRBV27 and J usage is TRBJ2-3; 9 bases are shared with TRBD1. Germline CDR1 MNHEY, CDR2 SMNVEV (reference sequence). V lost 3 bases to trimming and J lost 2 bases; unmatched junction nucleotides: 3. The CDR3 covers 15 residues. The CDR3 protein is CASSLWDRVTDTQYF. In DNA form, the CDR3 reads TGTGCCAGCAGTTTGTGGGACAGGGTCACAGATACGCAGTATTTT.

The chain couples TRBV7-2 to TRBJ2-4; D is ambiguous. Trimming shortened V by 5 bases and J by 0 bases, and 11 bases separated the two germline ends. Germline assignment: CDR1 SGHTA and CDR2 FQGNSA. The CDR3 has 15 residues. The CDR3 region is CASSPIGKAKNIQYF. The DNA for the CDR3 is TGTGCCAGCAGCCCGATAGGTAAAGCCAAAAACATTCAGTACTTC.

This clonotype ranks as medium-sized (0.01 to 0.1%). The V and J genes are TRBV6-6 and TRBJ1-2; TRBD1 matches at 9 bases. The CDR3 runs 15 residues. Germline CDR1 MNHNY, CDR2 SVGAGI (reference sequence). The V gene end was trimmed by 2 bases and the J gene end by 4 bases; junction bases not matched to a gene: 5. The CDR3 sequence: CASSYDTGGGYGYTF. CDR3 nucleotides: TGTGCCAGCAGTTACGACACAGGGGGCGGCTATGGCTACACCTTC.

J is TRBJ2-5 and V is TRBV20-1, with unresolved D. Germline CDR1 reads DFQATT; CDR2 reads SNEGSKA (reference sequence). This CDR3 region has 11 residues. The DNA of the CDR3 is TGCAGCCCTTTTTTCGGGGAGACCCAGTACTTC. Encoded protein: CSPFFGETQYF.

The rearrangement uses TRBV12-5 and TRBJ1-1; D possibly corresponds to TRBD1 (5 bases). The CDR3 is 14 residues long. Germline-derived CDR1 and CDR2 are LGHNT and FRNRAP. Trimming pared 7 bases from V and 6 bases from J, leaving 18 bases between. DNA for the CDR3: TGTGCTAGTGCCACCCTTCAGGGCAGGGCTGAAGCTTTCTTT. Translated: CASATLQGRAEAFF. The full variable domain, its missing parts supplied by reference TRBV12-5 and TRBJ1-1, is DARVTQTPRHKVTEMGQEVTMRCQPILGHNTVFWYRQTMMQGLELLAYFRNRAPLDDSGMPKDRFSAEMPDATLATLKIQPSEPRDSAVYFCASATLQGRAEAFFGQGTRLTVV.

This clonotype is judged medium-sized. The chain employs TRBV18 and TRBJ1-6, with D maybe TRBD1 (5 bases). The length of the CDR3 is 13 residues. Germline-derived CDR1 and CDR2 are KGHSH and LQKENI. Trimming shortened V by 6 bases and J by 7 bases, and 10 bases separated the two germline ends. CDR3: CASSPGGNSPLHF. Here the CDR3 DNA reads TGTGCCAGCTCCCCGGGGGGAAATTCACCCCTCCACTTT.

This clonotype was detected many times. The chain carries TRBV6-2 or TRBV6-3 and TRBJ2-1, with D perhaps TRBD1 (5 bases). Germline values: CDR1 MNHEY, CDR2 SVGEGT. Trimming stripped 6 bases from V and 2 bases from J, with 14 bases between. The CDR3 length is 15 residues. This CDR3 is CASRDRGAPYNEQFF. The CDR3 DNA sequence: TGTGCCAGCAGAGACAGAGGAGCCCCCTACAATGAGCAGTTCTTC.

This clonotype is labeled as medium-sized. The rearrangement links TRBV10-3 to TRBJ2-3, with TRBD2 matching over 10 bases. Germline-derived CDR1 and CDR2 are ENHRY and SYGVKD. This CDR3 has 14 residues. The trim removed 7 bases at V and 6 bases at J, leaving 7 bases unmatched. CDR3 in DNA: TGTGCCATCACGAAGCGGGAGGGACCTGATACGCAGTATTTT. This codes for CAITKREGPDTQYF.

This clonotype was found a few times. J is TRBJ1-1 and V is TRBV30, with unresolved D. Trimming took off 4 bases at V and 0 bases at J, with 9 bases between the two ends. Per the germline V gene, CDR1 is GTSNPN and CDR2 is SVGIG (reference sequence). The CDR3 sequence is 13 residues long. The CDR3 region has the DNA TGTGCCTGGACCGACGGCTTGAACACTGAAGCTTTCTTT. It is translated as CAWTDGLNTEAFF.

Note on this clonotype: This may arise from a read error, as a much more abundant clone is one base away. J is TRBJ2-1 and V is TRBV19; D remains unclear. V lost 10 bases, J lost 2 bases, and 15 bases lay in between. The CDR3 runs to 14 residues. Germline V lookup: CDR1 LNHDA, CDR2 SQIVND (reference sequence). CDR3 nucleotides: TGTGCCAATAGATATCGGAGCACCTACAATGAGCAGTTCTTC. Translated: CANRYRSTYNEQFF.

The genes are TRBV9 and TRBJ2-7; 14 bases map to TRBD2. V lost 3 bases to trimming and J lost 3 bases; unmatched junction nucleotides: 5. This CDR3 is 16 amino acids long. CDR1 is SGDLS, CDR2 YYNGEE, per germline. The CDR3 sequence: CASSAGTSGGGYEQYF. The CDR3 region has the DNA TGTGCCAGCAGCGCCGGGACTAGCGGGGGAGGCTACGAGCAGTACTTC.

This clonotype ranks as medium-sized. The chain has TRBV15 and TRBJ1-2; a weak D match, TRBD1 (5 bases). The V and J ends lost 2 bases and 5 bases respectively, with 12 bases between them. Per germline, CDR1 LNHNV and CDR2 YYDKDF (reference sequence). The CDR3 loop spans 14 amino acids. The CDR3 is CATSRQGNGYGYTF. CDR3 in DNA: TGTGCCACCAGCAGACAGGGAAATGGATATGGCTACACCTTC. Together with reference TRBV15 and TRBJ1-2, the CDR3 gives the full variable domain: DAMVIQNPRYQVTQFGKPVTLSCSQTLNHNVMYWYQQKSSQAPKLLFHYYDKDFNNEADTPDNFQSRRPNTSFCFLDIRSPGLGDTAMYLCATSRQGNGYGYTFGSGTRLTVV.

This chain connects TRBV5-4 to TRBJ2-7; 7 bases match TRBD1. Germline V lookup: CDR1 SGHNT, CDR2 YYREEE (reference sequence). This CDR3 comprises 15 residues. J gave up 4 bases and V 2 bases, and 9 bases lay outside the gene matches. The CDR3 DNA reads TGTGCCAGCAGCTTTTCCGGGACAGCTAAGTACGAGCAGTACTTC. Translating it yields CASSFSGTAKYEQYF.

V and J are TRBV12-3 or TRBV12-4 and TRBJ1-1; D gene ambiguous. Trimming left V 4 bases short and J 4 bases short, with 13 bases between. CDR3 length: 14 residues. CDR3 DNA sequence: TGTGCCAGCAGTTCCCAAAGTTGGGGCACTGAAGCTTTCTTT. Translation: CASSSQSWGTEAFF.

The chain joins TRBV9 to TRBJ1-4; D not resolved. V lost 3 bases and J 4 bases, leaving 4 bases between the germline ends. CDR3 length equals 12 residues. The V gene's germline CDR1 is SGDLS and CDR2 YYNGEE. The CDR3 here is CASSAFNEKLFF. CDR3 coding DNA: TGTGCCAGCAGCGCCTTTAATGAAAAACTGTTTTTT.

By share, this clonotype ranks as medium-sized. This sequence joins TRBV6-6 and TRBJ1-1, with 11 bases that match TRBD1. J was trimmed by 4 bases and V by 6 bases; bases with no gene match: 7. The CDR3 contains 15 residues. Germline V gene lookup returns CDR1 MNHNY and CDR2 SVGAGI (reference sequence). The CDR3 DNA reads as TGTGCCAGCAGGCCAGGACAGGGGGCCGGCACTGAAGCTTTCTTT. Translated, it gives CASRPGQGAGTEAFF.

V gene TRBV28 combines with J gene TRBJ2-7; D possibly corresponds to TRBD2 (6 bases). Trimming pared 5 bases from V and 0 bases from J, leaving 17 bases between. Germline CDR1 MDHEN, CDR2 SYDVKM. This CDR3 region has 16 residues. The CDR3 DNA follows: TGTGCCAGCAGTACCCCAGGAGGGAGGAGCTCCTACGAGCAGTACTTC. Translated: CASSTPGGRSSYEQYF.

This chain connects TRBV9 to TRBJ2-6; 10 bases are a match to TRBD1. Germline V CDR1 and CDR2: SGDLS, YYNGEE. CDR3 length: 19 residues. V lost 4 bases, J lost 1 base, and 11 bases stayed unmatched. DNA of the CDR3: TGTGCCAGCAGCCCTAGGGGGGGACAGGGGATTTCTGGGGCCAACGTCCTGACTTTC. It yields the protein CASSPRGGQGISGANVLTF. The whole variable domain, filled in from reference TRBV9 and TRBJ2-6, reads DSGVTQTPKHLITATGQRVTLRCSPRSGDLSVYWYQQSLDQGLQFLIQYYNGEERAKGNILERFSAQQFPDLHSELNLSSLELGDSALYFCASSPRGGQGISGANVLTFGAGSRLTVL.

The chain employs TRBV7-2 and TRBJ2-1; TRBD2 agrees at 8 bases. Germline V gives CDR1 SGHTA, CDR2 FQGNSA. The V segment lost 5 bases and the J segment 2 bases; nucleotides outside the gene matches: 11. The CDR3 runs 17 residues. CDR3 in DNA: TGTGCCAGCAGCCCCCGGGGGGGGACTCCAACCTACAATGAGCAGTTCTTC. Residues: CASSPRGGTPTYNEQFF.

The chain combines TRBV20-1 with TRBJ1-4; 12 bases line up with TRBD1. CDR1 and CDR2 from the germline V gene are DFQATT and SNEGSKA (reference sequence). The CDR3 runs 15 residues. V lost 3 bases to trimming and J lost 7 bases; unmatched junction nucleotides: 6. CDR3 amino acids: CSARGQGAFVEKLFF. The CDR3 DNA reads TGCAGTGCTAGGGGACAGGGGGCGTTTGTTGAAAAACTGTTTTTT.

This clonotype was counted between two and nine times. V usage is TRBV20-1 and J usage is TRBJ1-3; D ambiguous. Germline CDR1 DFQATT, CDR2 SNEGSKA (reference sequence). V dropped 0 bases and J dropped 8 bases, with 5 bases sitting between them. This CDR3 comprises 11 residues. CDR3 region: CSARDRHTIYF. The CDR3 bases are TGCAGTGCTAGAGATCGTCACACCATATATTTT.

This clonotype turned up a few times. The chain links TRBV10-1 to TRBJ2-7, with a tentative D call TRBD2 (6 bases). CDR3 length: 14 amino acids. Trimming pared 7 bases from V and 4 bases from J, leaving 17 bases between. Germline CDR1 WNHNN, CDR2 SYGVQD (reference sequence). Here the CDR3 reads CASNDRDSEYEQYF. For the CDR3, the DNA is TGCGCCAGCAACGACCGGGACTCGGAATACGAGCAGTACTTC.

By share, this clonotype ranks as medium-sized. This chain connects TRBV6-2 or TRBV6-3 to TRBJ2-3; 9 positions agree with TRBD2. Germline CDR1 is MNHEY and CDR2 is SVGEGT. V gave up 8 bases and J gave up 3 bases; unmatched junction bases: 3. The length of the CDR3 is 13 residues. CDR3 in amino acids: CASRLAGTDTQYF. The CDR3 region has the DNA TGTGCCAGCCGGCTAGCGGGGACAGATACGCAGTATTTT.

There are many counts of this clonotype. The chain is built from TRBV18 and TRBJ2-3; 11 positions match TRBD2. Germline assignment: CDR1 KGHSH and CDR2 LQKENI. The V gene end was trimmed by 3 bases and the J gene end by 4 bases; junction bases not matched to a gene: 6. This CDR3 comprises 16 residues. CDR3 protein: CASSPPGTSGSDTQYF. CDR3 nucleotide sequence: TGTGCCAGCTCACCTCCCGGGACTAGCGGTTCAGATACGCAGTATTTT. Complete variable domain (other parts from reference TRBV18 and TRBJ2-3): NAGVMQNPRHLVRRRGQEARLRCSPMKGHSHVYWYRQLPEEGLKFMVYLQKENIIDESGMPKERFSAEFPKEGPSILRIQQVVRGDSAAYFCASSPPGTSGSDTQYFGPGTRLTVL.

This clonotype was seen repeatedly, ten times or more. CDR3 DNA sequence: TGTGCCAGCAGCTTAGAGAAGGGGCAAGAGACCCAGTACTTC. Translated: CASSLEKGQETQYF. The chain links TRBV7-2 to TRBJ2-5; a weak D match, TRBD1 (5 bases). Trimming shortened V by 1 base and J by 2 bases, and 8 bases separated the two germline ends. CDR1 is SGHTA, CDR2 FQGNSA, per germline. This CDR3 is built from 14 residues.

This clonotype was seen only a few times. The rearrangement uses TRBV18 and TRBJ2-7; 7 bases align to TRBD1. V lost 0 bases and J lost 5; bases outside the gene matches: 7. Germline loops: CDR1 KGHSH, CDR2 LQKENI. The CDR3 length is 15 residues. The CDR3 region has the DNA TGTGCCAGCTCACCACCGGGACAGAGCCTTCACGAGCAGTACTTC. It encodes CASSPPGQSLHEQYF.

The rearrangement links TRBV20-1 to TRBJ2-7; D might be TRBD2 (6 bases). Germline loops: CDR1 DFQATT, CDR2 SNEGSKA (reference sequence). The CDR3 is 15 residues long. V lost 2 bases and J lost 5, with 19 bases in between. In DNA, the CDR3 is TGCAGTGCTAGAAGGAGGGCCCTGCGGACCAACGAGCAGTACTTC. It specifies CSARRRALRTNEQYF.

By share, this clonotype counts as medium-sized. The V gene is TRBV6-1, the J gene TRBJ2-2; D unclear. V was clipped by 4 bases and J by 4 bases, with 22 bases between them. This CDR3 region has 18 residues. Germline V gene sequence: CDR1 MNHNS, CDR2 SASEGT. As DNA, the CDR3 is TGTGCCAGCAGTGCCAGCCTTAGGACCTTTACCCGCACCGGGGAGCTGTTTTTT. This translates into CASSASLRTFTRTGELFF.

By proportion, this clonotype is medium-sized. The gene calls are TRBV10-3 and TRBJ2-7; D is perhaps TRBD1 (6 bases). The V end was cut by 5 bases, the J end by 5 bases, with 19 bases between. This CDR3 region has 15 residues. The germline gives CDR1 ENHRY, CDR2 SYGVKD. The CDR3 DNA follows: TGTGCCATCAGTCACCGGGACAAACCTCCCAACGAGCAGTACTTC. It is translated as CAISHRDKPPNEQYF.